The next 21 T cell receptor beta chains were all read from a single sample in a study of T cell clones after liver transplantation. Produced via immunoSEQ multiplex PCR; TCRdb's table is partial and in-frame only. The table has 55,000 to 75,000 clones, about two thirds seen once. Material: CD4+ T cells from blood, obtained at the 15-month timepoint. The receptors here all came from a human patient who received a liver transplant. Some of the T cells might come from the graft donor.

The chain has TRBV19 and TRBJ1-5; D is perhaps TRBD1 (6 bases). The V end lost 4 bases, the J end lost 7 bases, and 11 bases lay between the germline ends. In germline, CDR1 is LNHDA, CDR2 SQIVND (reference sequence). This CDR3 region has 13 residues. CDR3 DNA: TGTGCCAGTAGTAGAGGCGGGGGCCAGCCCCAGCATTTT. It translates to CASSRGGGQPQHF. The full variable domain, completed using reference TRBV19 and TRBJ1-5, is DGGITQSPKYLFRKEGQNVTLSCEQNLNHDAMYWYRQDPGQGLRLIYYSQIVNDFQKGDIAEGYSVSREKKESFPLTVTSAQKNPTAFYLCASSRGGGQPQHFGDGTRLSIL.

This chain links TRBV7-2 with TRBJ2-6, with 10 bases identical to TRBD1. Germline trimming cut 5 bases from V and 1 base from J; bases unmatched to any gene: 8. This CDR3 region has 18 residues. The germline V gene has CDR1 SGHTA and CDR2 FQGNSA. As DNA, the CDR3 is TGTGCCAGCAGCCGCACCGGGACAGGGGTTTCTGGGGCCAACGTCCTGACTTTC. It specifies CASSRTGTGVSGANVLTF. The full variable domain, rest sourced from reference TRBV7-2 and TRBJ2-6, is GAGVSQSPSNKVTEKGKDVELRCDPISGHTALYWYRQSLGQGLEFLIYFQGNSAPDKSGLPSDRFSAERTGGSVSTLTIQRTQQEDSAVYLCASSRTGTGVSGANVLTFGAGSRLTVL.

V gene TRBV11-3 combines with J gene TRBJ2-1; 9 bases are a match to TRBD2. This CDR3 is 16 amino acids long. Germline V gene sequence: CDR1 SGHNT, CDR2 YENEEA. The V and J ends lost 5 bases and 9 bases, in that order; junction bases with no gene match: 14. The CDR3 here is CASSPHGIAGEAEQFF. The CDR3 DNA is TGTGCCAGCAGCCCACATGGGATAGCGGGAGAGGCTGAGCAGTTCTTC.

This chain uses TRBV19 with TRBJ1-5; D remains unclear. The ends were cut back, 1 base at V and 0 bases at J, with 10 bases in the middle. Per germline, CDR1 LNHDA and CDR2 SQIVND (reference sequence). This CDR3 spans 16 amino acids. CDR3 residues: CASSIGGGFSNQPQHF. The CDR3 DNA is TGTGCCAGTAGTATAGGGGGAGGGTTTAGCAATCAGCCCCAGCATTTT.

The CDR3 nucleotides are TGTGCCAGCAGCTTAGATCAACCTTCAGGCGGGAGCCTAGCCAAAAACATTCAGTACTTC. Amino acid sequence: CASSLDQPSGGSLAKNIQYF. The chain has TRBV11-2 and TRBJ2-4, with 7 bases fitting TRBD2. Germline loops: CDR1 SGHAT, CDR2 FQNNGV. The V gene end was trimmed by 0 bases and the J gene end by 0 bases; junction bases not matched to a gene: 14. This CDR3 has 20 residues.

The J gene is TRBJ2-1, the V gene TRBV27; D not certain. Looked up from germline, CDR1 is MNHEY and CDR2 is SMNVEV (reference sequence). With 8 bases removed from V and 7 bases from J, the gap between germline ends came to 15 bases. This CDR3 has 13 residues. CDR3 DNA sequence: TGTGCCAGCGCTAGGTCCCTCAGGAATGAGCAGTTCTTC. Protein product: CASARSLRNEQFF.

The chain recombines TRBV10-1 with TRBJ2-7; 8 nucleotides match TRBD2. Per germline, CDR1 WNHNN and CDR2 SYGVQD (reference sequence). After removal of 7 bases from V and 6 bases from J, the junction contained 5 bases not matched to a gene. The CDR3 covers 12 residues. CDR3 nucleotide sequence: TGCGCCAGCACCCGGGGGGGTCTCGAGCAGTACGTC. Translation: CASTRGGLEQYV.

The chain couples TRBV2 to TRBJ2-6; 7 bases are a match to TRBD1. Looked up from germline, CDR1 is SNHLY and CDR2 is FYNNEI. With V trimmed by 1 base and J by 6 bases, 3 bases remained unmatched. The CDR3 runs 15 residues. CDR3 DNA sequence: TGTGCCAGCAGTGAAGAAGGGGGCGAGGCCAACGTCCTGACTTTC. Its protein is CASSEEGGEANVLTF.

V usage is TRBV5-6 and J usage is TRBJ2-3; 8 nucleotides match TRBD2. CDR3 size: 15 residues. Trimming took 3 bases from V and 2 from J; bases not matched to a gene: 5. CDR1 is SGHDT, CDR2 YYEEEE, per germline. In DNA, the CDR3 is TGTGCCAGCAGCTCCTTAGCGGGGCTCACAGATACGCAGTATTTT. This gives the protein CASSSLAGLTDTQYF.

This clone has more than one count but fewer than ten. The chain employs TRBV30 and TRBJ1-5; no firm D call. V lost 3 bases, J lost 2 bases, and 5 bases lay in between. The germline CDR1 and CDR2 sequences are GTSNPN and SVGIG (reference sequence). CDR3 length: 12 amino acids. As DNA, the CDR3 is TGTGCCTGGAGCCGACGCAATCAGCCCCAGCATTTT. Amino acid sequence: CAWSRRNQPQHF.

This clone was observed a few times. This rearrangement joins TRBV4-2 to TRBJ1-3, with unresolved D. CDR1 LGHNA and CDR2 YNFKEQ come from the germline V gene. V was cut by 0 bases and J by 3 bases, with 6 bases left in between. The CDR3 contains 14 residues. The CDR3 here is CASSQEGLGNTIYF. The CDR3 DNA is TGTGCCAGCAGCCAAGAAGGTCTTGGAAACACCATATATTTT.

Only one count was recorded for this clone. For the CDR3, the DNA is TGTGCCAGTACCAGCCTTATCAGGGGGCCACAGTTCTTC. This translates into CASTSLIRGPQFF. The chain is built from TRBV19 and TRBJ2-1; 8 nucleotides line up with TRBD1. Germline lookup yields CDR1 LNHDA and CDR2 SQIVND (reference sequence). Trimming cost V 7 bases and J 13 bases; bases outside gene matches: 12. The CDR3 runs to 13 residues.

The rearrangement uses TRBV29-1 and TRBJ1-2, with TRBD1 matching 7 bases. The CDR3 runs to 13 residues. Germline V gene sequence: CDR1 SQVTM, CDR2 ANQGSEA. The V segment lost 3 bases and the J segment 6 bases; nucleotides outside the gene matches: 7. The CDR3 loop is CSVDTGAADGYTF. The CDR3 DNA is TGCAGCGTTGATACAGGGGCCGCGGATGGCTACACCTTC.

The genes are TRBV6-6 and TRBJ2-1, with 7 nucleotides matching TRBD2. The germline CDR1 and CDR2 sequences are MNHNY and SVGAGI (reference sequence). J was trimmed by 10 bases and V by 6 bases; bases with no gene match: 15. This CDR3 region has 15 residues. CDR3 nucleotides: TGTGCCAGCAGCCACGGCGGGGGAAGGGGACGGGAGCAGTTCTTC. It codes for CASSHGGGRGREQFF.

CDR3 loop: CASSSQKDTDTQYF. The CDR3 DNA sequence: TGTGCCAGCAGCTCCCAGAAAGACACAGATACGCAGTATTTT. The V call is TRBV5-6, the J call TRBJ2-3, with D uncertain. The CDR3 length is 14 residues. V was clipped by 3 bases and J by 2 bases, with 10 bases between them. Germline V gene lookup returns CDR1 SGHDT and CDR2 YYEEEE.

The V and J genes are TRBV10-3 and TRBJ2-5; no reliable D call. CDR3 length: 14 residues. Germline V lookup: CDR1 ENHRY, CDR2 SYGVKD. The ends were cut back, 0 bases at V and 2 bases at J, with 7 bases in the middle. The CDR3 is CAISESRLQETQYF. The CDR3 DNA sequence: TGTGCCATCAGTGAGTCTCGGTTACAAGAGACCCAGTACTTC.

To note about this clone: This sample includes further DNA sequences coding for the same CDR3. The chain employs TRBV27 and TRBJ2-3, with D unresolved. The ends were cut back, 0 bases at V and 2 bases at J, with 3 bases in the middle. This CDR3 contains 13 residues. Per the germline V gene, CDR1 is MNHEY and CDR2 is SMNVEV (reference sequence). CDR3 sequence: CASSLSITDTQYF. CDR3 coding DNA: TGTGCCAGCAGTTTATCGATCACAGATACGCAGTATTTT.

The J gene is TRBJ1-1, the V gene TRBV5-1; the match to TRBD1 covers 8 bases. CDR3 length equals 14 residues. From germline, CDR1 is SGHRS and CDR2 YFSETQ. J lost 4 bases, V lost 4 bases, and 6 bases had no gene match. CDR3 in amino acids: CASSSGQGGTEAFF. DNA for the CDR3: TGCGCCAGCAGCAGCGGACAGGGCGGCACTGAAGCTTTCTTT.

This rearrangement joins TRBV5-4 to TRBJ2-3; D is perhaps TRBD1 (5 bases). From germline, CDR1 is SGHNT and CDR2 YYREEE (reference sequence). The CDR3 is 14 amino acids. The germline V and J ends were trimmed by 1 base and 2 bases, with 8 bases remaining between them. CDR3: CASSLQGDTDTQYF. The CDR3 DNA reads as TGTGCCAGCAGCTTGCAAGGGGACACAGATACGCAGTATTTT.

This clone was counted between two and nine times. The chain recombines TRBV4-3 with TRBJ1-2; 7 nucleotides align to TRBD1. V dropped 9 bases and J dropped 1; count of bases not matched to a gene: 5. The CDR3 consists of 13 residues. CDR1 and CDR2 (germline): LGHNA, YSLEER. CDR3 loop: CASSTGINYGYTF. The CDR3 coding sequence is TGCGCCAGTTCGACAGGGATTAACTATGGCTACACCTTC.

This chain connects TRBV13 to TRBJ2-3; the match to TRBD2 covers 9 bases. There are 17 residues in the CDR3. V dropped 4 bases and J dropped 0; count of bases not matched to a gene: 8. In germline, CDR1 is PRHDT, CDR2 FYEKMQ (reference sequence). DNA of the CDR3: TGTGCCAGCAGCTCCCCCCTGGGACTAGCAAGCACAGATACGCAGTATTTT. Its protein product is CASSSPLGLASTDTQYF. The full variable domain, in which reference TRBV13 and TRBJ2-3 provide the parts outside the CDR3, is AAGVIQSPRHLIKEKRETATLKCYPIPRHDTVYWYQQGPGQDPQFLISFYEKMQSDKGSIPDRFSAQQFSDYHSELNMSSLELGDSALYFCASSSPLGLASTDTQYFGPGTRLTVL.